The 16 T cell receptor beta chains presented below share a single source sample, sequenced in a study of Tregs in tolerant kidney transplant recipients. Repertoires were generated with immunoSEQ multiplex PCR, while TCRdb's copy carries only in-frame clones and drops some. The sample's table shows roughly 48,000 clones. Sample: CD4+ T cells from blood, taken before the transplant. Receptor source: a human donor who received a combined kidney and bone marrow transplant.

Turning to this clone: The read finishes 3 residues shy of the CDR3 end, and the germline J gene is used to complete it. V usage is TRBV11-3 and J usage is TRBJ2-1, with 11 bases identical to TRBD2. V lost 8 bases to trimming and J lost 2 bases; unmatched junction nucleotides: 5. From germline, CDR1 is SGHNT and CDR2 YENEEA. This CDR3 has 15 residues. The CDR3 sequence: CASGGTSGTYNEQFF. The covered CDR3 bases are TGTGCCAGCGGGGGGACTAGCGGAACCTACAATGAG.

Comments on this clone: The read ends 3 residues before the CDR3 terminus; that terminus is restored from the germline J gene. The chain has TRBV5-1 and TRBJ2-7; 8 bases line up with TRBD1. V was clipped by 0 bases and J by 6 bases; unmatched bases: 8. The CDR3 is 15 residues long. Germline loops: CDR1 SGHRS, CDR2 YFSETQ. The CDR3 bases that were read are TGCGCCAGCAGCTTGGATGGACAGGGTGGCGCCGAG. As protein: CASSLDGQGGAE. The CDR3 as a whole reads CASSLDGQGGAEQYF.

A note on this clone: The read is 3 residues too short to cover the CDR3 end, so that end is filled in from the germline J gene. The V gene is TRBV10-3, the J gene TRBJ1-5, with a possible D match to TRBD1 (6 bases). Germline values: CDR1 ENHRY, CDR2 SYGVKD. This CDR3 has 13 residues. V lost 5 bases and J 2 bases, leaving 7 bases between the germline ends. CDR3 residues: CAISRQGNQPQHF. CDR3 DNA, as far as it was read: TGTGCCATCAGTAGACAGGGCAATCAGCCC.

A note on this clone: The read terminates 3 residues before the CDR3 end, so the remaining end is supplied by the germline J gene. The V gene is TRBV18, the J gene TRBJ1-1, with 7 bases matching TRBD1. In germline, CDR1 is KGHSH, CDR2 LQKENI. The CDR3 sequence is 15 residues long. The J segment lost 4 bases and the V segment lost 0 bases, leaving 5 bases of the junction unmatched. The part of the CDR3 DNA that was read is TGTGCCAGCTCACCACCCTCGACAGGGAGCACTGAA. Translation gives CASSPPSTGSTE. The entire CDR3 protein is CASSPPSTGSTEAFF.

Remarks on this clone: The read falls 3 residues short of the CDR3 end, and the missing part is taken from the germline J gene. The chain links TRBV2 to TRBJ2-7; 7 nucleotides line up with TRBD1. V dropped 2 bases and J dropped 5; count of bases not matched to a gene: 6. Germline values: CDR1 SNHLY, CDR2 FYNNEI. This CDR3 is built from 14 residues. The CDR3: CASSETQGYNEQYF. The CDR3 bases that were read are TGTGCCAGCAGTGAAACACAGGGGTATAACGAG.

Comment on this clone: The CDR3 end is not reached by the read, which stops 3 residues before it; the germline J gene fills it in. This chain joins TRBV11-2 and TRBJ2-5, with D hard to call. The CDR3 length is 14 residues. Looked up from germline, CDR1 is SGHAT and CDR2 is FQNNGV. V was cut by 1 base and J by 5 bases, with 11 bases left in between. The sequenced CDR3 bases are TGTGCCAGCAGCTTAGCGTCCTGGCAGGAGACC. It specifies CASSLASWQET. The CDR3 in its entirety is CASSLASWQETQYF.

Worth noting for this clone: The read ends 3 residues shy of where the CDR3 ends; the end is completed using the germline J gene. The V gene is TRBV20-1, the J gene TRBJ2-1; 8 bases fit TRBD1. Germline-derived CDR1 and CDR2 are DFQATT and SNEGSKA (reference sequence). V lost 3 bases and J lost 9; bases outside the gene matches: 13. This CDR3 is 15 amino acids long. This CDR3 is CSASKDRELTSEQFF. The DNA read from the CDR3 is TGCAGTGCTAGTAAGGACAGGGAACTCACGAGTGAG.

As concerns this clone: The CDR3 extends 3 residues past the end of the read, so its final part is completed from the germline J gene. J is TRBJ2-7 and V is TRBV4-2; TRBD2 might be the D (6 bases). CDR3 size: 15 residues. Germline assignment: CDR1 LGHNA and CDR2 YNFKEQ. V lost 8 bases to trimming and J lost 2 bases, with 19 bases between them. The CDR3 bases that were read are TGTGCCAGCGGCGGGGAGGTCTTAGGGGCCTACGAG. As protein: CASGGEVLGAYE. The CDR3 as a whole reads CASGGEVLGAYEQYF.

Remarks on this clone: The CDR3 end falls 3 residues outside the read, so it is completed with the germline J gene. V and J are TRBV10-3 and TRBJ2-1, with TRBD1 matching over 7 bases. The germline V gene has CDR1 ENHRY and CDR2 SYGVKD. J gave up 3 bases and V 2 bases, and 1 base lay outside the gene matches. The CDR3 is made up of 14 amino acids. Incomplete CDR3 DNA: TGTGCCATCAGTGAGGGGACAGTCTACAATGAG. It yields the protein CAISEGTVYNE. The whole CDR3 protein reads CAISEGTVYNEQFF.

Concerning this clone itself: The read ends 3 residues before the CDR3 terminus; that terminus is restored from the germline J gene. The rearrangement links TRBV5-1 to TRBJ2-5; the D is unclear. The V gene's germline CDR1 is SGHRS and CDR2 YFSETQ. The ends were cut back, 0 bases at V and 4 bases at J, with 7 bases in the middle. CDR3 length: 13 amino acids. The covered CDR3 bases are TGCGCCAGCAGCTTGGGACTGGGAGAGACC. Translated: CASSLGLGET. The full CDR3 sequence reads CASSLGLGETQYF.

In the case of this clone: The read is 3 residues too short to cover the CDR3 end, so that end is filled in from the germline J gene. The J gene is TRBJ2-1, the V gene TRBV5-4, with 12 bases that match TRBD2. The CDR3 contains 16 residues. The germline CDR1 and CDR2 sequences are SGHNT and YYREEE (reference sequence). V gave up 5 bases and J gave up 1 base; unmatched junction bases: 4. CDR3 region: CASSRTSGRSYNEQFF. CDR3 DNA, as far as it was read: TGTGCCAGCAGTCGTACTAGCGGGAGGTCCTACAATGAG.

As to this clone: The read falls 3 residues short of the CDR3 end, and the missing part is taken from the germline J gene. This sequence joins TRBV7-6 and TRBJ2-3; TRBD2 agrees at 9 bases. Germline assignment: CDR1 SGHVS and CDR2 FNYEAQ. J lost 2 bases, V lost 5 bases, and 5 bases had no gene match. CDR3 size: 15 residues. The CDR3 sequence is CASSQTSGYTDTQYF. The CDR3 bases that were read are TGTGCCAGCAGCCAAACTAGCGGGTACACAGATACG.

Of note for this clone: The read is 3 residues too short to cover the CDR3 end, so that end is filled in from the germline J gene. V usage is TRBV20-1 and J usage is TRBJ2-1, with 9 bases aligning to TRBD2. The V and J ends lost 5 bases and 5 bases, in that order; junction bases with no gene match: 7. CDR1 is DFQATT, CDR2 SNEGSKA, per germline (reference sequence). The CDR3 has 14 amino acids. Here the CDR3 reads CSAYPGLADNEQFF. Partial CDR3 DNA: TGCAGTGCTTACCCGGGACTAGCCGACAATGAG.

Regarding this clone: The CDR3 extends 3 residues past the end of the read, so its final part is completed from the germline J gene. The chain employs TRBV11-2 and TRBJ1-2; 7 bases fit TRBD1. This CDR3 is 13 amino acids long. The J segment lost 6 bases and the V segment lost 5 bases, leaving 6 bases of the junction unmatched. The germline V gene has CDR1 SGHAT and CDR2 FQNNGV. The sequenced part of the CDR3 DNA is TGTGCCAGCAGCCAAGACAGGGACCATGGC. Translation gives CASSQDRDHG. The full CDR3 protein reads CASSQDRDHGYTF.

Concerning this clone: The sequenced fragment ends 3 residues before the CDR3 boundary, so the rest is inferred from the germline J gene. The V call is TRBV20-1, the J call TRBJ2-3, with D perhaps TRBD2 (6 bases). The CDR3 spans 15 residues. The V gene lost 2 bases and the J gene lost 2 bases, with 14 bases spanning the gap. In germline, CDR1 is DFQATT, CDR2 SNEGSKA (reference sequence). This CDR3 reads CSARKSSEITDTQYF. The part of the CDR3 DNA that was read is TGCAGTGCTAGAAAATCTAGCGAGATCACAGATACG.

CDR3 DNA (partial): TGTGCCAGCAGCTTATATACCAGCGTAACCTACGAG. Encoded protein: CASSLYTSVTYE. The CDR3 in its entirety is CASSLYTSVTYEQYF. This chain connects TRBV5-5 to TRBJ2-7; D unresolved. The read ends 3 residues early relative to the CDR3; the germline J gene fills the gap. Germline loops: CDR1 SGHKS, CDR2 YYEKEE (reference sequence). Trimming removed 2 bases from V and 2 bases from J, with 14 bases in between. This CDR3 spans 15 amino acids.